Shown below are 21 T cell receptor beta chains from a single sample sequenced in a study of T cell responses to AZD1222 COVID-19 vaccine (dated by TCRdb to the early 2020s). The method behind the library was the immunoSEQ multiplex PCR assay. TCRdb's version of the immuneACCESS table is confined to in-frame rearrangements and falls short of the full clone set. An unresolved V gene accounts for under half of the shortfall where checked; the remainder is of unknown origin. Within this sample are about 110,000 clones, with about nine tenths of them counted one time only. Clones ranked in the top ten supply around 4.5% of the sample. In light of the paper, this sample's time point label describes: baseline before first vaccination. Sample: peripheral blood, taken on day 0 of AZD1222 vaccination. These receptors were taken from an adult in good health.

V and J are TRBV10-3 and TRBJ2-5; no clear D. CDR1 ENHRY and CDR2 SYGVKD come from the germline V gene. The germline V and J ends were trimmed by 0 bases and 3 bases, with 14 bases remaining between them. The CDR3 loop spans 16 amino acids. CDR3: CAISESLVGEKETQYF. The CDR3 DNA follows: TGTGCCATCAGTGAGTCCCTCGTTGGGGAAAAAGAGACCCAGTACTTC.

V is TRBV11-2 and J is TRBJ2-7; perhaps TRBD2 as D (6 bases). From germline, CDR1 is SGHAT and CDR2 FQNNGV. The CDR3 is 15 residues long. V lost 5 bases, J lost 1 base, and 15 bases lay in between. CDR3 in amino acids: CASSPRGRSSYEQYF. DNA for the CDR3: TGTGCCAGCAGCCCCCGGGGGAGGAGTTCCTACGAGCAGTACTTC.

The chain joins TRBV3-1 (or the pseudogene TRBV3-2) to TRBJ1-4; D is perhaps TRBD1 (5 bases). The length of the CDR3 is 16 residues. Germline assignment: CDR1 LGHDT and CDR2 YNNKEL (reference sequence). V was pared by 0 bases and J by 8 bases, with 16 bases between. The CDR3 region is CASSQDSAGIHEKLFF. The DNA for the CDR3 is TGTGCCAGCAGCCAAGATTCTGCAGGGATTCACGAAAAACTGTTTTTT.

The V call is TRBV2, the J call TRBJ2-5, with 8 nucleotides matching TRBD2. With V trimmed by 4 bases and J by 6 bases, 4 bases remained unmatched. The CDR3 runs 13 residues. The germline CDR1 and CDR2 sequences are SNHLY and FYNNEI. The CDR3 bases are TGTGCCAGCAGTGGTAGCGGGACGAAGACCCAGTACTTC. Translation gives CASSGSGTKTQYF.

This clone was recorded a few times. The chain carries TRBV30 and TRBJ1-1, with D perhaps TRBD1 (6 bases). The CDR3 totals 15 residues. Germline lookup yields CDR1 GTSNPN and CDR2 SVGIG (reference sequence). Trimming removed 0 bases at V and 1 base at J, with 12 bases between. The DNA for the CDR3 is TGTGCCTGGAGTGTACAGGGATATGGGAACACTGAAGCTTTCTTT. Translating it yields CAWSVQGYGNTEAFF. The full variable domain, rest sourced from reference TRBV30 and TRBJ1-1, is SQTIHQWPATLVQPVGSPLSLECTVEGTSNPNLYWYRQAAGRGLQLLFYSVGIGQISSEVPQNLSASRPQDRQFILSSKKLLLSDSGFYLCAWSVQGYGNTEAFFGQGTRLTVV.

This clone was detected once. The chain links TRBV13 to TRBJ2-7; D gene ambiguous. Germline CDR1 and CDR2: PRHDT and FYEKMQ (reference sequence). Trimming removed 5 bases at V and 2 bases at J, with 13 bases between. The CDR3 is 14 residues long. The CDR3 DNA reads as TGTGCCAGCAGCCAGATACCAGAGCCCTACGAGCAGTACTTC. This codes for CASSQIPEPYEQYF.

The rearrangement joins TRBV30 to TRBJ2-1; 9 positions agree with TRBD2. CDR1 and CDR2 (germline): GTSNPN, SVGIG (reference sequence). CDR3 length: 17 amino acids. Trimming removed 3 bases from V and 0 bases from J; junction bases left unmatched: 9. The CDR3 DNA reads TGTGCCTGGAGGACTAGCGGTGGCTGGGGCTCCTACAATGAGCAGTTCTTC. Translating gives CAWRTSGGWGSYNEQFF.

The chain is built from TRBV19 and TRBJ2-1; 10 bases are shared with TRBD2. The junction had 8 bases not matched to a gene; V was cut back by 5 bases and J by 7 bases. This CDR3 has 15 amino acids. Germline CDR1 LNHDA, CDR2 SQIVND (reference sequence). In DNA, the CDR3 is TGTGCCAGTAGTCCCCTAGCGGGAGTGGGGAATGAGCAGTTCTTC. Encoded protein: CASSPLAGVGNEQFF.

The chain employs TRBV29-1 and TRBJ1-2; possible D gene TRBD1, 5 bases. Per germline, CDR1 SQVTM and CDR2 ANQGSEA. Trimming removed 0 bases from V and 5 bases from J, with 10 bases in between. There are 13 residues in the CDR3. For the CDR3, the DNA is TGCAGCGTTGAAGATCGGGGGGTGTATGGCTACACCTTC. It codes for CSVEDRGVYGYTF.

The CDR3 loop is CASKGRSGFGNTIYF. In DNA, the CDR3 is TGTGCCAGCAAGGGGCGCTCAGGCTTTGGAAACACCATATATTTT. This chain uses TRBV2 with TRBJ1-3; TRBD1 is a possible D gene (5 bases). Germline values: CDR1 SNHLY, CDR2 FYNNEI. This CDR3 region has 15 residues. V gave up 7 bases and J gave up 3 bases, with 16 bases separating them.

V gene TRBV13 combines with J gene TRBJ2-1; 11 nucleotides align to TRBD2. V lost 2 bases to trimming and J lost 7 bases; unmatched junction nucleotides: 4. CDR1 and CDR2 from the germline V gene are PRHDT and FYEKMQ (reference sequence). The CDR3 contains 15 residues. The CDR3 DNA follows: TGTGCCAGCAGCTTAAAGGTAGCGGGAGGGAATGAGCAGTTCTTC. It translates to CASSLKVAGGNEQFF.

The gene calls are TRBV3-1 (or the pseudogene TRBV3-2) and TRBJ1-2, with D possibly being TRBD1 (6 bases). This CDR3 spans 16 amino acids. Germline values: CDR1 LGHDT, CDR2 YNNKEL (reference sequence). V was shortened by 0 bases and J by 4 bases, with 15 bases between the two germline ends. CDR3 DNA: TGTGCCAGCAGCCAAGATCGGGGGGCTATGGGCTATGGCTACACCTTC. It translates to CASSQDRGAMGYGYTF.

This chain connects TRBV7-3 to TRBJ1-2; 7 bases map to TRBD1. The germline V gene encodes CDR1 SGHTA and CDR2 FQGTGA. V shed 6 bases and J 6 bases; nucleotides not matched to a gene: 7. The CDR3 spans 13 residues. CDR3 protein: CASSETGADGYTF. DNA of the CDR3: TGTGCCAGCAGTGAAACAGGGGCGGATGGCTACACCTTC.

V usage is TRBV5-1 and J usage is TRBJ2-2, with 10 bases aligning to TRBD2. Germline CDR1 is SGHRS and CDR2 is YFSETQ. The CDR3 runs to 21 residues. J lost 6 bases, V lost 4 bases, and 24 bases had no gene match. The DNA of the CDR3 is TGCGCCAGCAGCCACAGCGGTGGAGCGGGAGGGCCTTCTTCTCGATCCGGGGAGCTGTTTTTT. Protein: CASSHSGGAGGPSSRSGELFF.

The chain employs TRBV30 and TRBJ1-3, with TRBD1 matching 8 bases. Germline trimming cut 2 bases from V and 0 bases from J; bases unmatched to any gene: 6. The CDR3 extends over 16 amino acids. In germline, CDR1 is GTSNPN, CDR2 SVGIG (reference sequence). The CDR3 DNA reads TGTGCCTGGAGTTACAGGGGGAGAAACTCTGGAAACACCATATATTTT. It yields the protein CAWSYRGRNSGNTIYF.

This chain connects TRBV6-5 to TRBJ2-3, with 13 bases aligning to TRBD2. Germline trimming cut 7 bases from V and 4 bases from J; bases unmatched to any gene: 5. Germline assignment: CDR1 MNHEY and CDR2 SVGAGI. CDR3 size: 15 residues. CDR3 DNA sequence: TGTGCCAGCAAGCCGGGACTAGCGGGGCCAGATACGCAGTATTTT. Translating it yields CASKPGLAGPDTQYF.

This chain joins TRBV7-3 and TRBJ1-1, with 9 nucleotides matching TRBD1. This CDR3 spans 12 amino acids. With V trimmed by 5 bases and J by 8 bases, 3 bases remained unmatched. From germline, CDR1 is SGHTA and CDR2 FQGTGA. This CDR3 reads CASSTGQGEAFF. The CDR3 DNA follows: TGTGCCAGCAGCACGGGACAGGGAGAAGCTTTCTTT.

V usage is TRBV6-5 and J usage is TRBJ1-6; D not certain. Trimming pared 5 bases from V and 0 bases from J, leaving 2 bases between. Germline loops: CDR1 MNHEY, CDR2 SVGAGI. The CDR3 is 13 residues long. CDR3 protein: CASSSSYNSPLHF. DNA for the CDR3: TGTGCCAGCAGTAGCTCCTATAATTCACCCCTCCACTTT.

This chain connects TRBV7-2 to TRBJ1-5; 8 nucleotides align to TRBD1. CDR1 is SGHTA and CDR2 is FQGNSA in the germline V gene. Germline trimming cut 5 bases from V and 2 bases from J; bases unmatched to any gene: 5. This CDR3 is 15 amino acids long. DNA for the CDR3: TGTGCCAGCAGCGTCGGGACAGGAGGCAATCAGCCCCAGCATTTT. This gives the protein CASSVGTGGNQPQHF. Combining the CDR3 with reference TRBV7-2 and TRBJ1-5 gives the whole variable domain GAGVSQSPSNKVTEKGKDVELRCDPISGHTALYWYRQSLGQGLEFLIYFQGNSAPDKSGLPSDRFSAERTGGSVSTLTIQRTQQEDSAVYLCASSVGTGGNQPQHFGDGTRLSIL.

This chain connects TRBV7-8 to TRBJ1-1, with TRBD1 identical over 8 bases. The CDR3 covers 14 residues. The trim removed 6 bases at V and 5 bases at J, leaving 8 bases unmatched. Per the germline V gene, CDR1 is SGHVS and CDR2 is FQNEAQ. The CDR3 sequence: CASSSRTGKTEAFF. The CDR3 bases are TGTGCCAGCAGTTCCAGGACAGGGAAAACTGAAGCTTTCTTT.

This clone rates as medium-sized. The rearrangement uses TRBV4-2 and TRBJ2-6; 8 bases are a match to TRBD2. Germline V gene sequence: CDR1 LGHNA, CDR2 YNFKEQ. Unmatched junction bases numbered 2, after V lost 1 base and J lost 0 bases. The CDR3 has 17 amino acids. CDR3 in amino acids: CASSQGTSSSGANVLTF. The CDR3 bases are TGTGCCAGCAGCCAAGGGACTAGCAGCTCTGGGGCCAACGTCCTGACTTTC.